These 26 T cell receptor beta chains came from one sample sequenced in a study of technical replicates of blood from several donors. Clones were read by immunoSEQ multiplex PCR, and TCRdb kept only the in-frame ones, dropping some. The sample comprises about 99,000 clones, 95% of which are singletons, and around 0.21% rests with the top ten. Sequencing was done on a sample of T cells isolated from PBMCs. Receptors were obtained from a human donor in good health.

CDR3 protein: CASRGGPGVSYNEQFF. In DNA form, the CDR3 reads TGTGCCAGCAGGGGGGGTCCGGGAGTTTCATACAATGAGCAGTTCTTC. The chain joins TRBV5-4 to TRBJ2-1; possible D gene TRBD2, 6 bases. Trimming stripped 5 bases from V and 4 bases from J, with 19 bases between. The CDR3 is made up of 16 amino acids. Germline values: CDR1 SGHNT, CDR2 YYREEE (reference sequence).

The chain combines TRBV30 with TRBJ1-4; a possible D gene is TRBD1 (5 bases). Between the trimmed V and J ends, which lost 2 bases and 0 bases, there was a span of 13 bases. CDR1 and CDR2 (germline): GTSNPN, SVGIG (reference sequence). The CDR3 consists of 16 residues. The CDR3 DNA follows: TGTGCCTGGAGTCCGATTGACAGTGCAACTAATGAAAAACTGTTTTTT. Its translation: CAWSPIDSATNEKLFF.

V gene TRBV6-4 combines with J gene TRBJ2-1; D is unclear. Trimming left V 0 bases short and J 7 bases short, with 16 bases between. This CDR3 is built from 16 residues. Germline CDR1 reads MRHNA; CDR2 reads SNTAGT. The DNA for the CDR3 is TGTGCCAGCAGTGACTCCCGGCTAGTGGCGGTAAATGAGCAGTTCTTC. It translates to CASSDSRLVAVNEQFF.

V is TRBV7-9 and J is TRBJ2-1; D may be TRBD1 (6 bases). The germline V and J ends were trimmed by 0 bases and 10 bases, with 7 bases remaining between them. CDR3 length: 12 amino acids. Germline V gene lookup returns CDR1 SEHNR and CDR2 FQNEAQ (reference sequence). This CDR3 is CASSLAGTEQFF. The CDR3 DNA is TGTGCCAGCAGCTTAGCTGGGACAGAGCAGTTCTTC.

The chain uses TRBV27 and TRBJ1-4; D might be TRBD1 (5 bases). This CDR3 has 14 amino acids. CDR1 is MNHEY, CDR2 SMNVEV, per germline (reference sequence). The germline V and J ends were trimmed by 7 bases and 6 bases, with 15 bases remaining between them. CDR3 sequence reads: CASNSGQPYEKLFF. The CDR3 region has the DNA TGTGCCAGCAACTCAGGGCAGCCTTATGAAAAACTGTTTTTT.

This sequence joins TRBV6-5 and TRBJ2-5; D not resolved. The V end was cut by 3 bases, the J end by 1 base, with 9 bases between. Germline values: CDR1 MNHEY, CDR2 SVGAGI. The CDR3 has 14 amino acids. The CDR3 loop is CASSYVARQETQYF. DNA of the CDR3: TGTGCCAGCAGTTATGTGGCTCGCCAAGAGACCCAGTACTTC.

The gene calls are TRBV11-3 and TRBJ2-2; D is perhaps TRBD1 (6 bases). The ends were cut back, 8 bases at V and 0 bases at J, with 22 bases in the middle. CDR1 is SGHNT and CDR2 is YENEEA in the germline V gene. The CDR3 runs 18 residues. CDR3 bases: TGTGCCAGCTACCGGGACACGTTAATTGGAGCGAACACCGGGGAGCTGTTTTTT. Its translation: CASYRDTLIGANTGELFF. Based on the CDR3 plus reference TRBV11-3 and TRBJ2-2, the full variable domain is EAGVVQSPRYKIIEKKQPVAFWCNPISGHNTLYWYLQNLGQGPELLIRYENEEAVDDSQLPKDRFSAERLKGVDSTLKIQPAELGDSAVYLCASYRDTLIGANTGELFFGEGSRLTVL.

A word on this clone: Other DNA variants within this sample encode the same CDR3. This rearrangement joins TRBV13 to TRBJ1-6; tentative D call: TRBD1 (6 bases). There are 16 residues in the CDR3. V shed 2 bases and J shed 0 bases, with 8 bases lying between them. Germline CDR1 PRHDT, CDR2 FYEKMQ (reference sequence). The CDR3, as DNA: TGTGCCAGCAGCTTACAGGGGAGCTCCTATAATTCACCCCTCCACTTT. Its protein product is CASSLQGSSYNSPLHF.

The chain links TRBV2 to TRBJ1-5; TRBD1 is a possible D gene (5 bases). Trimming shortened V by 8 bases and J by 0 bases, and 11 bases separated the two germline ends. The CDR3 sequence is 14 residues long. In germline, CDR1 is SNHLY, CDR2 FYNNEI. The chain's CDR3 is CASGGEYSNQPQHF. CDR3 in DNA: TGTGCCAGCGGGGGGGAATATAGCAATCAGCCCCAGCATTTT.

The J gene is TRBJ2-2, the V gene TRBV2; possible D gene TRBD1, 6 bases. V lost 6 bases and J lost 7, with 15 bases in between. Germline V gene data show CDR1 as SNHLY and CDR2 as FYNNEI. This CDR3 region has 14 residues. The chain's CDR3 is CASSRSGELGELFF. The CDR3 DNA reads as TGTGCCAGCAGCAGATCAGGGGAACTCGGGGAGCTGTTTTTT.

The CDR3 reads CASSLFGGTKNIQYF. The CDR3, as DNA: TGCGCCAGCAGCTTGTTTGGGGGCACCAAAAACATTCAGTACTTC. This sequence joins TRBV5-1 and TRBJ2-4; maybe TRBD1 (6 bases). This CDR3 has 15 residues. V lost 1 base to trimming and J lost 2 bases, with 10 bases between them. Germline CDR1 SGHRS, CDR2 YFSETQ.

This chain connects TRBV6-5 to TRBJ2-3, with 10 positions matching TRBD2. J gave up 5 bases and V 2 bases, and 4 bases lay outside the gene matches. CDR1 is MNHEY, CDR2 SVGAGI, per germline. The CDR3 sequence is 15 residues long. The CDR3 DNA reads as TGTGCCAGCAGTTACGGCCTAGCGGGGGAAGATACGCAGTATTTT. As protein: CASSYGLAGEDTQYF.

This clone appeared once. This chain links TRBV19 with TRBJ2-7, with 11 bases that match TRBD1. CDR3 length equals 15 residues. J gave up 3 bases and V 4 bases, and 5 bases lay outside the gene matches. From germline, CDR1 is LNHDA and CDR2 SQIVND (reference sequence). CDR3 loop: CASSNPDRGLYEQYF. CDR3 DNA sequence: TGTGCCAGTAGTAACCCGGACAGGGGGCTCTACGAGCAGTACTTC.

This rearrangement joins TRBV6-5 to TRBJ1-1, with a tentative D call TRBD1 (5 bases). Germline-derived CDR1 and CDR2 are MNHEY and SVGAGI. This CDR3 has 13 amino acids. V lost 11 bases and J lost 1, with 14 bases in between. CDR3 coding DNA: TGTGCCGTAATACGACAGCAGAACACTGAAGCTTTCTTT. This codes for CAVIRQQNTEAFF.

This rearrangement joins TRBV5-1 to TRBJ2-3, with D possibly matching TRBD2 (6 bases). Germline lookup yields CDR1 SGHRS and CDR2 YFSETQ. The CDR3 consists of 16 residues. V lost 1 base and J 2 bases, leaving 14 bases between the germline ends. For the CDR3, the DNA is TGCGCCAGCAGCTTGTCGCAGGGAGGAAACACAGATACGCAGTATTTT. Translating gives CASSLSQGGNTDTQYF.

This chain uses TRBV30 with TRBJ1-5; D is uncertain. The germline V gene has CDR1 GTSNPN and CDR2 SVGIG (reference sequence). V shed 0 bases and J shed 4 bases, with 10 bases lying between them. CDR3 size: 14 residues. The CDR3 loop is CAWSVHVPNQPQHF. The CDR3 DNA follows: TGTGCCTGGAGTGTACATGTCCCTAATCAGCCCCAGCATTTT.

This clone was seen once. CDR3 residues: CASSPPGGQGDEQYF. CDR3 bases: TGTGCCAGCAGCCCCCCCGGAGGACAGGGTGACGAGCAGTACTTC. The chain has TRBV7-9 and TRBJ2-7, with 8 bases matching TRBD1. The CDR3 has 15 amino acids. The ends lost 5 bases at V and 5 bases at J; junction bases unmatched: 11. Per germline, CDR1 SEHNR and CDR2 FQNEAQ (reference sequence).

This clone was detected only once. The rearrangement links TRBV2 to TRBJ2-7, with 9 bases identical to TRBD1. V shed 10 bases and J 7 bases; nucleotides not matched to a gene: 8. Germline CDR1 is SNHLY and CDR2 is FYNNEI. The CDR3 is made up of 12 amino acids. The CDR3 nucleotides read TGTGCCACGGGGGACAGGGATCGTGAGCAGTACTTC. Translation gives CATGDRDREQYF.

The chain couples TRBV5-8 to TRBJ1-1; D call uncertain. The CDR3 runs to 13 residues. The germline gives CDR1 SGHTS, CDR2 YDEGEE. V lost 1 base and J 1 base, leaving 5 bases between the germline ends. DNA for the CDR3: TGTGCCAGCAGCTTGTCCCGGAACACTGAAGCTTTCTTT. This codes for CASSLSRNTEAFF.

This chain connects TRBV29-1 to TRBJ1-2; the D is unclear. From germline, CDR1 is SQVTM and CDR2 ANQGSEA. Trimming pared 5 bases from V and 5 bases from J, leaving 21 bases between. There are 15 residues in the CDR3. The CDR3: CSVPLFGSRGYGYTF. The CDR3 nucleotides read TGCAGCGTTCCACTTTTCGGTTCGCGGGGATATGGCTACACCTTC. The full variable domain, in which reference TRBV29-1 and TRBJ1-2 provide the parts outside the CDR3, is SAVISQKPSRDICQRGTSLTIQCQVDSQVTMMFWYRQQPGQSLTLIATANQGSEATYESGFVIDKFPISRPNLTFSTLTVSNMSPEDSSIYLCSVPLFGSRGYGYTFGSGTRLTVV.

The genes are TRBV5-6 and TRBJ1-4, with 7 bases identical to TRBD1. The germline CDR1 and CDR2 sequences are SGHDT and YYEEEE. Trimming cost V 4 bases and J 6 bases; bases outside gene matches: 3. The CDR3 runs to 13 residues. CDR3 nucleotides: TGTGCCAGCAGCAGGGACAGATATGAAAAACTGTTTTTT. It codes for CASSRDRYEKLFF.

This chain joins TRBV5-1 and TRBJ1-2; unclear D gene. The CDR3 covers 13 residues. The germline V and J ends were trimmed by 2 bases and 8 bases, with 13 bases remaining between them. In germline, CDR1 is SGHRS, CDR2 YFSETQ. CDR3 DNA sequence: TGCGCCAGCAGCTTAGATAGGCCTAGGGGCTACACCTTC. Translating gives CASSLDRPRGYTF.

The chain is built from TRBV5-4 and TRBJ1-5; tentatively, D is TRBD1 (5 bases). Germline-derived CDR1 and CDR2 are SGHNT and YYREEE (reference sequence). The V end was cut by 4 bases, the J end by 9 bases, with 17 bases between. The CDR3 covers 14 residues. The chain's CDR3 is CASSIGGAGGPQHF. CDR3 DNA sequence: TGTGCCAGCAGCATAGGAGGTGCCGGGGGGCCCCAGCATTTT.

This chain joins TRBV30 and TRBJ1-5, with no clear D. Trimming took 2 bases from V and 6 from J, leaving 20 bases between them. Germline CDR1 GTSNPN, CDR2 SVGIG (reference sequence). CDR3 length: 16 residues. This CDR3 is CAWSRNSGISGQPQHF. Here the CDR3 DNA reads TGTGCCTGGAGTCGAAATAGCGGGATTTCAGGTCAGCCCCAGCATTTT.

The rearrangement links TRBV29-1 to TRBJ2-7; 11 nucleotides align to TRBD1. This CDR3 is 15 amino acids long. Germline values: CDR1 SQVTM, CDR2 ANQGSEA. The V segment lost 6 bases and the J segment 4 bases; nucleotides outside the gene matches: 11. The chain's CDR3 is CSVILTGQGVYEQYF. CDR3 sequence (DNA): TGCAGCGTGATATTAACGGGACAGGGGGTGTACGAGCAGTACTTC.

The CDR3 region is CASSPPGSSQETQYF. The CDR3 DNA is TGTGCCAGCAGCCCCCCCGGGTCCTCTCAAGAGACCCAGTACTTC. The chain joins TRBV9 to TRBJ2-5, with D hard to call. This CDR3 is 15 amino acids long. CDR1 and CDR2 (germline): SGDLS, YYNGEE. V lost 4 bases and J lost 2, with 15 bases in between. The entire variable domain, with the rest obtained from reference TRBV9 and TRBJ2-5, is as follows: DSGVTQTPKHLITATGQRVTLRCSPRSGDLSVYWYQQSLDQGLQFLIQYYNGEERAKGNILERFSAQQFPDLHSELNLSSLELGDSALYFCASSPPGSSQETQYFGPGTRLLVL.